Sequencing of this T cell receptor (beta chain) was carried out in a study of T cell responses to AZD1222 COVID-19 vaccine. A remark on this clone: What it binds is not known.

With V trimmed by 5 bases and J by 9 bases, 5 bases remained unmatched. CDR1 is SGHTA, CDR2 FQGNSA, per germline. The CDR3 loop spans 14 amino acids. Study observations and caveats: Donors in the cohort were predominantly white British and more often female, and clonal diversity was possibly underestimated.

Analysis merged second doses at about 4 or about 12 weeks. TCRdb keeps only in-frame clones here, not all; method: immunoSEQ multiplex PCR. Among some 100,000 clones, 75% to 90% were seen once, and the ten largest hold 7.1%. The sequencing here drew on peripheral blood, taken 28 days after the second AZD1222 dose. The sequence was obtained from an adult who received the AZD1222 COVID-19 vaccine. The rearrangement links TRBV7-2 to TRBJ2-7; 15 bases align to TRBD2. The CDR3 bases are TGTGCCAGCAGCCTGGGACTAGCGGGGGGAGTGCAGTACTTC. This sequence encodes CASSLGLAGGVQYF.